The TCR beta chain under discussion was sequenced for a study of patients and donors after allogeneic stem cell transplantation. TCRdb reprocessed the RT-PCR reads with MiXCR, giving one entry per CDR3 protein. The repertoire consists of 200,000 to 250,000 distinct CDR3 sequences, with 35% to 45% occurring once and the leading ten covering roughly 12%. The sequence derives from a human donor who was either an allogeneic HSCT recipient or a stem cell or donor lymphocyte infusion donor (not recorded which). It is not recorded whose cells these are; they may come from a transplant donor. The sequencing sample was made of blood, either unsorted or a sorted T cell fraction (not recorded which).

DNA of the CDR3: TGTGCCACCAGTGATTTGACACTTAACTATGGCTACACCTTC. Amino acids: CATSDLTLNYGYTF. The rearrangement uses TRBV24-1 and TRBJ1-2; D gene unclear. The CDR3 spans 14 residues. With 0 bases removed from V and 1 base from J, the gap between germline ends came to 5 bases. Germline V lookup: CDR1 KGHDR, CDR2 SFDVKD.